The clone carrying this T cell receptor (beta chain) occurred once. The antigen is not known. This entry comes from a study of cytomegalovirus exposure and HLA in healthy donors. Whole-study findings and limits: Indistinguishability led to the exclusion of some V segments, TRBV6-2 and TRBV6-3 included. Some TCR beta chains (164 of them) were listed as cytomegalovirus-associated.

Germline CDR1 and CDR2: SGHDT and YYEEEE. V lost 6 bases to trimming and J lost 8 bases; unmatched junction nucleotides: 9. There are 14 residues in the CDR3. PCR amplification relied on 60 Vbeta primers (plus 13 Jbeta primers). The table came from immunoSEQ multiplex PCR; TCRdb's copy has only in-frame clones and leaves some out. The sample yields a few hundred thousand clones, about 78% seen once. The genes are TRBV5-6 and TRBJ2-2; 8 bases match TRBD1. This sequence originates from a woman under 40 in good health and CMV-seronegative. Specimen: PBMCs. The CDR3 loop reads CASTIGQGVGELFF. In DNA, the CDR3 is TGTGCCAGCACCATCGGACAGGGTGTGGGGGAGCTGTTTTTT.